Listed here is a single TCR beta chain. This record comes from a study of blood T cell repertoires in COVID-19. Using immunoSEQ multiplex PCR, the repertoire was profiled, and TCRdb retains in-frame clones only, with some absent. The sample includes 290,000 or so clones, about 89% seen only once; the top ten take over 2%. The CDR3 covers 14 residues. Germline values: CDR1 MDHEN, CDR2 SYDVKM. Losses at the gene ends were 7 bases for V and 9 bases for J; bases not matched to a gene: 10. This TCR derives from a woman in her 30s with COVID-19, enrolled during active disease. Source material: peripheral blood. The gene calls are TRBV28 and TRBJ2-7, with TRBD1 matching over 12 bases. Here the CDR3 reads CASNLGTGGRGQYF. CDR3 nucleotides: TGTGCCAGCAATCTCGGGACAGGGGGCAGAGGGCAGTACTTC.